This TCR beta chain was recovered during a study of regulatory T cells in long-lasting Graves disease. Study-wide background: More than 5 years of antithyroid drugs with positive TSH receptor antibodies defined persistent Graves' disease. Whole-study findings and limits: Persistent disease was characterized by preferential usage of TRBV28, TRBJ1-2 and TRBJ2-5.

As concerns this clonotype: Its antigen remains unknown. Its ends do not fully match the called genes, so a read error is possible.

Time point here: persistent/refractory GD, antithyroid drugs over 5 years with positive TRAb. TCR sequences were obtained from RNA taken from PBMCs. American Thyroid Association guidelines defined Graves' disease diagnosis. Patients came from an endocrinology department in Xi'an, China. Library construction for TCR beta used iRepertoire HTBI primers and Arm-PCR of CDR3 regions. TCRdb re-called the multiplex PCR reads with MiXCR, one entry per CDR3 protein. Among hundreds of thousands of distinct CDR3 sequences listed, around 20% were seen once. Germline CDR1 is MRHNA and CDR2 is SNTAGT. The CDR3 extends over 16 amino acids.

The receptor's source is a female donor with Graves disease. This sample comprised peripheral blood mononuclear cells (PBMCs), obtained when the disease was refractory, from a patient treated with antithyroid drugs. The chain carries TRBV6-4 and TRBJ2-2; D is possibly TRBD1 (5 bases). The CDR3 DNA reads TGTGCCAGCAGTTACTCATTTCCAGGGCACTCCGGGGAGCTGTTTTTT. Protein: CASSYSFPGHSGELFF.